The 8 T cell receptor beta chains given below trace back to one sample, sequenced in a study of long-term antiretroviral therapy in people with HIV (dated by TCRdb to between 2021 and 2024). The immunoSEQ hsTCRB v3.0 assay was used at survey level resolution to sequence the TRB variable region. Entries here come from immuneACCESS through TCRdb and include only in-frame sequences with V and J called. Some clones fail to appear in such tables; in the studies checked, an unresolved V gene covers under half of the shortfall, and the cause of the remainder is unknown. This sample holds 25,000 to 30,000 clones; approximately 80% were observed only once. Roughly a tenth of the sample goes to the ten largest clones. Sequencing was performed on unsorted PBMCs, taken 2.8 years after starting antiretroviral therapy. The receptors were gathered from a man in his thirties or forties with HIV.

V gene TRBV11-3 combines with J gene TRBJ2-7; no clear D. From germline, CDR1 is SGHNT and CDR2 YENEEA. The V and J ends lost 5 bases and 0 bases respectively, with 11 bases between them. The CDR3 runs 14 residues. CDR3 coding DNA: TGTGCCAGCAGCCCAGACTCAATCTCCTACGAGCAGTACTTC. Amino acids: CASSPDSISYEQYF.

The CDR3 sequence is CASSSTDTQYF. DNA of the CDR3: TGTGCCAGCAGCTCCACAGATACGCAGTATTTT. The rearrangement links TRBV7-9 to TRBJ2-3; D gene unclear. The germline V gene encodes CDR1 SEHNR and CDR2 FQNEAQ (reference sequence). The CDR3 covers 11 residues. Trimming removed 4 bases at V and 2 bases at J, with 1 base between.

The chain links TRBV4-3 to TRBJ2-1, with 11 nucleotides matching TRBD1. Germline V lookup: CDR1 LGHNA, CDR2 YSLEER. This CDR3 comprises 15 residues. Trimming cost V 8 bases and J 7 bases; bases outside gene matches: 10. The CDR3 DNA follows: TGCGCCAGCGGTCCCGGGACAGGGGGAAAAAATGAGCAGTTCTTC. It encodes CASGPGTGGKNEQFF.

The rearrangement links TRBV7-9 to TRBJ1-2; 8 nucleotides agree with TRBD1. The CDR3 totals 15 residues. Germline lookup yields CDR1 SEHNR and CDR2 FQNEAQ (reference sequence). With 5 bases clipped from V and 5 bases from J, the junction kept 10 bases outside the gene matches. The CDR3 loop reads CASSSPGTGVYGYTF. Written as DNA, the CDR3 is TGTGCCAGCAGCAGTCCCGGGACAGGCGTTTATGGCTACACCTTC.

The V call is TRBV5-4, the J call TRBJ2-6, with 8 bases lining up with TRBD1. J was trimmed by 1 base and V by 4 bases; bases with no gene match: 10. The germline CDR1 and CDR2 sequences are SGHNT and YYREEE (reference sequence). CDR3 size: 18 residues. CDR3 sequence (DNA): TGTGCCAGCAGCAAACCAAGGACAGGGCTATCTGGGGCCAACGTCCTGACTTTC. It encodes CASSKPRTGLSGANVLTF.

CDR3 in amino acids: CSVNPAGGSGYTF. The CDR3 nucleotides are TGCAGCGTTAACCCTGCAGGGGGCAGCGGCTACACCTTC. The chain joins TRBV29-1 to TRBJ1-2; 8 bases line up with TRBD1. J gave up 8 bases and V 5 bases, and 10 bases lay outside the gene matches. The CDR3 contains 13 residues. CDR1 SQVTM and CDR2 ANQGSEA come from the germline V gene.

This chain uses TRBV6-1 with TRBJ2-6; D may be TRBD1 (6 bases). The CDR3 contains 15 residues. The V gene lost 3 bases and the J gene lost 1 base, with 7 bases spanning the gap. Germline-derived CDR1 and CDR2 are MNHNS and SASEGT. This CDR3 is CASSDRGSGANVLTF. CDR3 nucleotides: TGTGCCAGCAGTGATAGGGGGTCTGGGGCCAACGTCCTGACTTTC.

The chain employs TRBV30 and TRBJ2-1; unclear D gene. V lost 1 base and J lost 4, with 11 bases in between. The CDR3 covers 14 residues. The germline V gene encodes CDR1 GTSNPN and CDR2 SVGIG (reference sequence). The CDR3 DNA follows: TGTGCCTGGAGTGCGAGGTTACCGTACAATGAGCAGTTCTTC. This gives the protein CAWSARLPYNEQFF.